The clone carrying this TCR beta chain was detected a few times. V lost 8 bases and J lost 5, with 16 bases in between. CDR3 length: 14 amino acids. Germline CDR1 reads WNHNN; CDR2 reads SYGVQD (reference sequence). This entry is derived from a study of blood T cell repertoires in COVID-19. Study-wide context: There were acute and convalescent COVID-19 samples, and they came from the United States, Italy and Spain.

In the original analysis: Amplified reference gene primers provided the basis for estimating nucleated cell counts. Profiled with immunoSEQ multiplex PCR; TCRdb holds only in-frame clones, not every one. That table furnishes V, J and clone size, whereas the DNA furnished D and trimming. The sample comprises some 120,000 clones, approximately 85% of which are singletons, and about 12% rests with the top ten. The receptor comes from a human donor in a cohort sampled during active COVID-19. Sequencing was performed on peripheral blood. V and J are TRBV10-1 and TRBJ1-5; D remains ambiguous. For the CDR3, the DNA is TGCGCCAGCGGCAGACAATACAGATATCAGCCCCAGCATTTT. Protein sequence: CASGRQYRYQPQHF.